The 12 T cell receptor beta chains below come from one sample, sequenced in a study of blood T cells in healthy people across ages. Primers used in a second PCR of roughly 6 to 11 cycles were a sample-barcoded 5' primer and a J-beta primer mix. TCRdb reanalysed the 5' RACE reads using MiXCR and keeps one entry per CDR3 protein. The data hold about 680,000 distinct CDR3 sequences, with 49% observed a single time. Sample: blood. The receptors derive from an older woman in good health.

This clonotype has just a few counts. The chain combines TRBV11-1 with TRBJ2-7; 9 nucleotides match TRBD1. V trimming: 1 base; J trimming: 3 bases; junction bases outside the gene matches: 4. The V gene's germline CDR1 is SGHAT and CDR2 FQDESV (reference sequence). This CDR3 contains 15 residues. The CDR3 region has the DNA TGTGCCAGCAGCTTAGACAGGACAGGGGACTACGAGCAGTACTTC. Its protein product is CASSLDRTGDYEQYF.

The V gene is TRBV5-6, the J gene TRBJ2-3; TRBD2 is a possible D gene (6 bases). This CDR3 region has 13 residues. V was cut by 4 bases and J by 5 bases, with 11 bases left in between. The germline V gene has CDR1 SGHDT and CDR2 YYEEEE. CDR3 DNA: TGTGCCAGCAGCCGGGACTTGGGAGATACGCAGTATTTT. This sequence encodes CASSRDLGDTQYF.

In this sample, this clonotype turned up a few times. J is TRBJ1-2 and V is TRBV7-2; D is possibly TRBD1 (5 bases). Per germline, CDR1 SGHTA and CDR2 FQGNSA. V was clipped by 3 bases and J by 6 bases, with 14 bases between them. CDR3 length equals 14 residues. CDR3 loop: CASSFGARVNGYTF. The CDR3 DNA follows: TGTGCCAGCAGCTTCGGGGCCAGGGTGAATGGCTACACCTTC.

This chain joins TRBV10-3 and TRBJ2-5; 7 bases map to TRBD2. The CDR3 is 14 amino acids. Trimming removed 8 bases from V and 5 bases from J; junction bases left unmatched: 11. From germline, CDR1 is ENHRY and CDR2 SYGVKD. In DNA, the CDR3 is TGTGCCATCGGATCCTCTAGCGGCGGGGAGACCCAGTACTTC. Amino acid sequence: CAIGSSSGGETQYF.

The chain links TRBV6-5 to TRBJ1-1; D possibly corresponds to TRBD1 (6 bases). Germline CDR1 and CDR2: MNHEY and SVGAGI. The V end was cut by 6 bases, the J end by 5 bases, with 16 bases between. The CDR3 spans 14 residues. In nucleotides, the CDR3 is TGTGCCAGCAGCTTCCCGGGGGGCGGGACTGAAGCTTTCTTT. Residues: CASSFPGGGTEAFF.

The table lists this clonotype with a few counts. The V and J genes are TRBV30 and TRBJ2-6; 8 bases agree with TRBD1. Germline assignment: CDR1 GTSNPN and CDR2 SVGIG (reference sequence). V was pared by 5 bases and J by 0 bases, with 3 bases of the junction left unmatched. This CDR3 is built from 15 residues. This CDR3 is CAWDRGSSGANVLTF. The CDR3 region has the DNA TGTGCCTGGGACAGGGGCAGCTCTGGGGCCAACGTCCTGACTTTC. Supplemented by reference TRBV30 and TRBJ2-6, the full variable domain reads SQTIHQWPATLVQPVGSPLSLECTVEGTSNPNLYWYRQAAGRGLQLLFYSVGIGQISSEVPQNLSASRPQDRQFILSSKKLLLSDSGFYLCAWDRGSSGANVLTFGAGSRLTVL.

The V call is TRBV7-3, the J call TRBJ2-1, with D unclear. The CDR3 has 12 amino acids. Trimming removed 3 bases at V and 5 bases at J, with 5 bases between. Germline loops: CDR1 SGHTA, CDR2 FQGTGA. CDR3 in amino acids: CASSFSHNEQFF. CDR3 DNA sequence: TGTGCCAGCAGCTTTTCGCACAATGAGCAGTTCTTC. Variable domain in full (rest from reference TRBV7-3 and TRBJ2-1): GAGVSQTPSNKVTEKGKYVELRCDPISGHTALYWYRQSLGQGPEFLIYFQGTGAADDSGLPNDRFFAVRPEGSVSTLKIQRTERGDSAVYLCASSFSHNEQFFGPGTRLTVL.

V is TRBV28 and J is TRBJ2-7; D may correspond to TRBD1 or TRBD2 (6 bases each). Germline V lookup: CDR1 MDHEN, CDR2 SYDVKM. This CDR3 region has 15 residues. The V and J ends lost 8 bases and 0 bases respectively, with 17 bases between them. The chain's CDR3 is CASGGPRTSSYEQYF. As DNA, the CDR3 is TGTGCCAGCGGGGGGCCTAGAACGAGCTCCTACGAGCAGTACTTC.

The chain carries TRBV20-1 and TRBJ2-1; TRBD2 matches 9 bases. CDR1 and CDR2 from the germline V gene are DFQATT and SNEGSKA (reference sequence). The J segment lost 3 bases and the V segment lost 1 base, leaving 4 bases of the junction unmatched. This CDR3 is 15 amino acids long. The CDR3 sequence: CSARVPSGVYNEQFF. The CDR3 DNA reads TGCAGTGCTAGAGTCCCTAGCGGGGTCTACAATGAGCAGTTCTTC.

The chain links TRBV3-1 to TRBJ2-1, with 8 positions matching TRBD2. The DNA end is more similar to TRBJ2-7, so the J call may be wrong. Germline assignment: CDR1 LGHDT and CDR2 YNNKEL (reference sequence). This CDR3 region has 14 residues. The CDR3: CASSQRLANNEQYF. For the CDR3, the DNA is TGTGCCAGCAGCCAACGACTAGCGAACAATGAGCAGTACTTC.

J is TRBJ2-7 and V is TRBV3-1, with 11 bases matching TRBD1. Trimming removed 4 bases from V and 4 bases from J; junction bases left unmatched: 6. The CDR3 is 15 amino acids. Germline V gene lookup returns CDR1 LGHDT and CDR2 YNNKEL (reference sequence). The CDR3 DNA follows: TGTGCCAGCAGCCGGACAGGGGGCGCTTTGTACGAGCAGTACTTC. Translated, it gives CASSRTGGALYEQYF.

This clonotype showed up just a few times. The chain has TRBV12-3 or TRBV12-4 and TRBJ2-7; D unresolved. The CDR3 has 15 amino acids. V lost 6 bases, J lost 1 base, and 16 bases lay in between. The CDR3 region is CASSSGSTDSYEQYF. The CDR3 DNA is TGTGCCAGCAGCTCGGGTAGCACAGATTCCTACGAGCAGTACTTC.